A single T cell receptor (beta chain) is shown here with its context. Trimming left V 0 bases short and J 8 bases short, with 22 bases between. Per germline, CDR1 MNHNS and CDR2 SASEGT. The CDR3 extends over 17 amino acids. In the original processing: Estimation of nucleated cell counts was performed using reference gene primer amplification. Clones were read by immunoSEQ multiplex PCR, and TCRdb kept only the in-frame ones, dropping some. From that table come the V and J calls and clone size; the DNA was used to work out D and trimming. Of some 100,000 clones in the sample, 88% were seen once. The sample is drawn from a study of blood T cell repertoires in COVID-19. Overall study: The study drew acute and convalescent COVID-19 samples from the United States, Italy and Spain. T cells, B-cell-depleted T cells, or PBMCs provided the cDNA or gDNA that served as material.

The chain couples TRBV6-1 to TRBJ1-2; D is perhaps TRBD1 (5 bases). Sequenced: peripheral blood. The source of this sequence is a woman in her seventies with acute or convalescent COVID-19. The DNA for the CDR3 is TGTGCCAGCAGTGAAGCGCTTCGCGTGACAGTCCTAACGGGCTACACCTTC. Protein sequence: CASSEALRVTVLTGYTF.